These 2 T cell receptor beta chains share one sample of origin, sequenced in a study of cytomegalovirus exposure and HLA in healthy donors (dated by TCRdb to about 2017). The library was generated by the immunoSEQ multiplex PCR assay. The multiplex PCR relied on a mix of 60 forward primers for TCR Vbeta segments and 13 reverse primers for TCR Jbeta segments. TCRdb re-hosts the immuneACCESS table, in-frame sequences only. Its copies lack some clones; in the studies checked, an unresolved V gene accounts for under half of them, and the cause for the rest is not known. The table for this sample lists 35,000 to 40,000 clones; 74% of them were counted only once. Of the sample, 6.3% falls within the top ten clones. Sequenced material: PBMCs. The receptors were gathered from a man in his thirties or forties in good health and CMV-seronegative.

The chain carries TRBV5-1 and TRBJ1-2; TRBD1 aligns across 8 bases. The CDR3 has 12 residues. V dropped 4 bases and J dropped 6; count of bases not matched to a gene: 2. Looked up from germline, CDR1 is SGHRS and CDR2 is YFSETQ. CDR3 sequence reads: CASSATGDGYTF. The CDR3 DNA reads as TGCGCCAGCAGCGCGACAGGGGATGGCTACACCTTC.

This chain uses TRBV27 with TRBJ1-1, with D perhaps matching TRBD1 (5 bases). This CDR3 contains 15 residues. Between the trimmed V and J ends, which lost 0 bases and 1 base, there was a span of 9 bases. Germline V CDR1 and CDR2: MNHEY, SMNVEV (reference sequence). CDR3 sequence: CASSLSSGPNTEAFF. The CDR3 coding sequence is TGTGCCAGCAGTTTATCATCAGGGCCGAACACTGAAGCTTTCTTT.